Listed below are T cell receptor beta chains from one sample, sequenced in a study of control samples from healthy donors and cancer patients. The repertoire was sequenced with immunoSEQ multiplex PCR; TCRdb's copy has only in-frame clones and lacks some. The data hold over 150,000 clones, with almost 90% observed a single time. Sequencing was performed on blood. These receptors were collected from a woman in her 50s in good health. CDR3s include the opening cysteine and the closing phenylalanine or tryptophan. The D gene is left open where the match is weak. Clone size is shown for a subset of rows, as once, few, many or a class of expanded clone.

size	V	D	J	CDR3
-	TRBV18	-	TRBJ2-7	CASSPQSPLVGKNEQYF
-	TRBV11-2	-	TRBJ2-2	CASSLERWAGELFF
-	TRBV5-1	-	TRBJ2-7	CASSAATVLEQYF
-	TRBV6-6	TRBD1	TRBJ1-4	CASSYFATGQGLKLFF
-	TRBV7-2	TRBD2	TRBJ2-5	CASSRLAGGETQYF
-	TRBV4-1	-	TRBJ2-3	CASSPAGVSTDTQYF
-	TRBV18	-	TRBJ1-2	CASSPGGNYGYTF
-	TRBV29-1	TRBD1	TRBJ1-1	CSVDDTGVTEAFF
-	TRBV6-2/TRBV6-3	TRBD1	TRBJ2-1	CASSYPGQDHNEQFF
-	TRBV6-5	TRBD1	TRBJ2-3	CASIRDRGTDTQYF
-	TRBV5-1	TRBD2	TRBJ2-3	CASSGELTPGLAGGRVSTDTQYF
-	TRBV24-1	-	TRBJ2-6	CATSDPGANVLTF
-	TRBV27	-	TRBJ1-6	CASSSLDSGNSPLHF
once	TRBV9	-	TRBJ1-3	CASSDRNSGNTIYF
-	TRBV3-1/TRBV3-2	-	TRBJ2-1	CASSLRVANNEQFF
-	TRBV30	TRBD2	TRBJ2-3	CAFSYLAGGSNTQYF
few	TRBV6-5	-	TRBJ1-5	CASSNSLGSNQPQHF
many	TRBV4-3	TRBD1	TRBJ2-7	CASSLNWDSRRHEQYF
-	TRBV9	TRBD2	TRBJ2-2	CASSVGGGTGELFF
-	TRBV3-1/TRBV3-2	-	TRBJ1-1	CASSQVPDTEAFF
-	TRBV6-5	-	TRBJ2-3	CASSPRAASTDTQYF
-	TRBV4-3	-	TRBJ1-1	CASSQDIYPNTEAFF
-	TRBV19	TRBD1	TRBJ1-2	CASSIRDREGYTF
-	TRBV14	TRBD2	TRBJ2-1	CASSPVTGGLAGGYNEQFF
-	TRBV28	-	TRBJ1-1	CASSFDLSTNTEAFF
-	TRBV24-1	TRBD1	TRBJ1-2	CATSDPLGQGNYGYTF
-	TRBV6-5	-	TRBJ2-7	CASRTTAFSGEQYF
-	TRBV30	-	TRBJ2-5	CAWSQGGSETQYF
-	TRBV28	-	TRBJ2-5	CASQAWVLGETQYF
-	TRBV5-4	-	TRBJ2-3	CASSKDPATDTQYF
-	TRBV2	TRBD1	TRBJ1-6	CATIQQGAEGSPLHF
-	TRBV5-4	-	TRBJ1-4	CASSLAGGGLNEKLFF
-	TRBV7-3	-	TRBJ2-5	CASSDRLQETQYF
-	TRBV28	TRBD2	TRBJ2-7	CASSIAGGDHYEQYF
-	TRBV25-1	-	TRBJ2-3	CASSETLKDTQYF
-	TRBV19	TRBD1	TRBJ1-1	CASGGQARNTEAFF
-	TRBV28	TRBD1	TRBJ2-7	CASSRGQDPPYEQYF
-	TRBV19	TRBD2	TRBJ2-5	CASSKGFAGGVETQYF
-	TRBV6-4	TRBD2	TRBJ2-3	CASSDSRGGADTQYF
once	TRBV7-2	TRBD2	TRBJ2-1	CASGDHWREYNEQFF
-	TRBV19	TRBD1	TRBJ1-1	CATKEQGTYLNTEAFF
-	TRBV27	-	TRBJ2-3	CASSTGDSTDTQYF
-	TRBV10-3	TRBD1	TRBJ1-1	CAVGQGMNTEAFF
-	TRBV5-1	-	TRBJ2-4	CASSLGPGNQNIQYF
-	TRBV28	-	TRBJ2-7	CASTRSRGTGEQYF
-	TRBV5-1	TRBD1	TRBJ2-7	CASSLGTGGYEWYF
-	TRBV10-3	-	TRBJ1-2	CAISESAGVEGYTF
-	TRBV5-1	-	TRBJ1-1	CASSLELAEAFF
-	TRBV4-1	-	TRBJ1-5	CASSQEETGRGQPQHF
-	TRBV6-5	-	TRBJ2-5	CASRRGYETQYF
-	TRBV3-1/TRBV3-2	TRBD2	TRBJ2-1	CASSQAASGGNEQFF
-	TRBV7-8	-	TRBJ1-6	CASSPRVGQDSPLHF
-	TRBV7-2	TRBD1	TRBJ1-3	CASSLNSPGQGSGNTIYF
-	TRBV4-1	TRBD1	TRBJ2-7	CASSQAGTGAWGQYF
-	TRBV20-1	-	TRBJ1-2	CSAKRDGGYTF
-	TRBV28	-	TRBJ1-2	CASSLNARGYTF
-	TRBV4-1	TRBD2	TRBJ2-1	CASSPGGSGSNNYNEQFF
-	TRBV12-3/TRBV12-4	-	TRBJ2-1	CASSLGGAEQFF
-	TRBV28	TRBD2	TRBJ2-3	CASRVTGGDTQYF
-	TRBV7-3	-	TRBJ1-1	CASSLTSTPNTEAFF